The 23 T cell receptor beta chains listed next were all sequenced from one sample in a study of vaccination and CD4 T cells after COVID-19. The treatment here: approximately nine-day PBMC culture with coronavirus spike peptide pools or control peptides (ViraFEST assay). The Oncomine TCR Beta short-read assay was what sequenced the DNA obtained from cultured CD4+ T cells. One entry per CDR3 protein results from TCRdb running MiXCR on the PCR reads. The table records about 12,000 distinct CDR3 sequences, over 25% of them present only once. These receptors lack a known antigen. This sample comprised CD4+ T cells from blood, cultured in vitro, obtained after SARS-CoV-2 vaccination. All receptors derive from a human donor who had recovered from COVID-19.

This chain joins TRBV5-6 and TRBJ1-1, with D unclear. The ends were cut back, 0 bases at V and 5 bases at J, with 14 bases in the middle. Looked up from germline, CDR1 is SGHDT and CDR2 is YYEEEE. The CDR3 totals 15 residues. In DNA, the CDR3 is TGTGCCAGCAGCTTGGATCCGCATAGTCGTACTGAAGCTTTCTTT. Protein sequence: CASSLDPHSRTEAFF.

The table lists this clonotype with a few counts. The chain combines TRBV20-1 with TRBJ2-3, with TRBD2 identical over 9 bases. The germline V gene encodes CDR1 DFQATT and CDR2 SNEGSKA (reference sequence). The CDR3 contains 15 residues. V lost 4 bases and J lost 4; bases outside the gene matches: 9. CDR3 coding DNA: TGCAGTGCTACTGCTTTAGCGGGAGCAGCAGATACGCAGTATTTT. Residues: CSATALAGAADTQYF.

CDR3 DNA: TGCAGTGCCAGGGGGCCGGGGGAAAAACTGTTTTTT. It is translated as CSARGPGEKLFF. This sequence joins TRBV20-1 and TRBJ1-4, with 8 bases identical to TRBD1. The CDR3 covers 12 residues. The germline gives CDR1 DFQATT, CDR2 SNEGSKA (reference sequence). The junction had 5 bases not matched to a gene; V was cut back by 6 bases and J by 8 bases.

The genes are TRBV20-1 and TRBJ2-7, with a possible D match to TRBD2 (6 bases). The V gene lost 6 bases and the J gene lost 1 base, with 16 bases spanning the gap. The CDR3 contains 14 residues. CDR1 DFQATT and CDR2 SNEGSKA come from the germline V gene (reference sequence). In nucleotides, the CDR3 is TGCAGTGCCTTCGGGACTCCGAATTCCTACGAGCAGTACTTC. As protein: CSAFGTPNSYEQYF.

The chain recombines TRBV6-1 with TRBJ1-2; the match to TRBD1 covers 7 bases. The CDR3 extends over 14 amino acids. Germline V gene data show CDR1 as MNHNS and CDR2 as SASEGT. Losses at the gene ends were 7 bases for V and 4 bases for J; bases not matched to a gene: 9. CDR3: CASIQGGRPYGYTF. CDR3 DNA sequence: TGTGCCAGCATCCAGGGGGGCCGTCCCTATGGCTACACCTTC.

The chain carries TRBV19 and TRBJ1-5, with 7 nucleotides matching TRBD1. V was clipped by 1 base and J by 7 bases; unmatched bases: 10. Germline values: CDR1 LNHDA, CDR2 SQIVND (reference sequence). The CDR3 has 16 residues. The CDR3 DNA follows: TGTGCCAGTAGTATAGGCTACAGGGGTGTAGGGCAGCCCCAGCATTTT. Residues: CASSIGYRGVGQPQHF. The full variable domain, rest sourced from reference TRBV19 and TRBJ1-5, is DGGITQSPKYLFRKEGQNVTLSCEQNLNHDAMYWYRQDPGQGLRLIYYSQIVNDFQKGDIAEGYSVSREKKESFPLTVTSAQKNPTAFYLCASSIGYRGVGQPQHFGDGTRLSIL.

The chain is built from TRBV20-1 and TRBJ1-6; tentatively, D is TRBD1 (6 bases). The germline V gene has CDR1 DFQATT and CDR2 SNEGSKA (reference sequence). V lost 2 bases, J lost 5 bases, and 16 bases lay in between. The CDR3 contains 16 residues. CDR3 sequence: CSARYNRDPNNSPLHF. CDR3 DNA: TGCAGTGCTAGATATAACAGGGATCCTAATAATTCACCCCTCCACTTT.

This clonotype showed up just a few times. This chain links TRBV27 with TRBJ1-6, with TRBD1 as a possible D gene (5 bases). The CDR3 has 16 amino acids. V was trimmed by 7 bases and J by 0 bases, leaving 13 bases between them. Germline V gives CDR1 MNHEY, CDR2 SMNVEV (reference sequence). CDR3 region: CASNPDRYSYNSPLHF. CDR3 bases: TGTGCCAGCAATCCAGACAGATACTCCTATAATTCACCCCTCCACTTT.

The chain couples TRBV20-1 to TRBJ2-5, with a tentative D call TRBD2 (5 bases). V dropped 2 bases and J dropped 3 bases, with 13 bases sitting between them. Germline values: CDR1 DFQATT, CDR2 SNEGSKA (reference sequence). The CDR3 has 14 amino acids. DNA for the CDR3: TGCAGTGCTAGACGGGGTACTAAGGAAGAGACCCAGTACTTC. It translates to CSARRGTKEETQYF.

V gene TRBV6-5 combines with J gene TRBJ1-2; a weak D match, TRBD1 (5 bases). The V gene's germline CDR1 is MNHEY and CDR2 SVGAGI. Trimming removed 0 bases at V and 4 bases at J, with 12 bases between. CDR3 size: 15 residues. CDR3 nucleotides: TGTGCCAGCAGTTACTCCGGGGGGTCGGGCTATGGCTACACCTTC. It encodes CASSYSGGSGYGYTF.

The chain carries TRBV20-1 and TRBJ2-5; 7 nucleotides agree with TRBD1. V trimming: 4 bases; J trimming: 1 base; junction bases outside the gene matches: 6. Germline assignment: CDR1 DFQATT and CDR2 SNEGSKA (reference sequence). This CDR3 is built from 14 residues. CDR3 amino acids: CSAIKGARQETQYF. CDR3 bases: TGCAGTGCTATCAAGGGGGCCCGCCAAGAGACCCAGTACTTC.

This clonotype was seen more than once but under ten times. This chain uses TRBV19 with TRBJ1-1; 7 nucleotides line up with TRBD1. CDR1 is LNHDA and CDR2 is SQIVND in the germline V gene (reference sequence). The CDR3 is made up of 13 amino acids. The J segment lost 6 bases and the V segment lost 1 base, leaving 2 bases of the junction unmatched. The CDR3 region is CASSIVGGSEAFF. The CDR3, as DNA: TGTGCCAGTAGTATAGTAGGGGGCTCTGAAGCTTTCTTT.

Here the CDR3 reads CASIESGKFSYNEQFF. The CDR3 DNA follows: TGTGCCAGCATCGAATCTGGGAAGTTCTCCTACAATGAGCAGTTCTTC. The chain couples TRBV6-2 or TRBV6-3 to TRBJ2-1, with D unresolved. Germline CDR1 reads MNHEY; CDR2 reads SVGEGT. This CDR3 has 16 residues. V was cut by 7 bases and J by 0 bases, with 16 bases left in between.

In nucleotides, the CDR3 is TGCGCCAGCAGCGTACAGGGAATACGCGAGACCCAGTACTTC. Translating gives CASSVQGIRETQYF. V usage is TRBV5-1 and J usage is TRBJ2-5; D may be TRBD1 (6 bases). This CDR3 is built from 14 residues. The V end was cut by 4 bases, the J end by 5 bases, with 15 bases between. CDR1 is SGHRS and CDR2 is YFSETQ in the germline V gene.

The genes are TRBV6-2 or TRBV6-3 and TRBJ1-1, with D maybe TRBD1 (5 bases). Germline V gene sequence: CDR1 MNHEY, CDR2 SVGEGT. The CDR3 contains 16 residues. Deletions cut 7 bases from V and 3 bases from J, with 21 bases between. The CDR3: CASTPGTPAGHTEAFF. In nucleotides, the CDR3 is TGTGCCAGCACCCCCGGGACTCCGGCCGGGCACACTGAAGCTTTCTTT.

This clonotype turned up a few times. The CDR3 spells CASSSSLTGVNQPQHF. The CDR3 DNA follows: TGTGCCAGCAGTTCATCATTGACAGGGGTCAATCAGCCCCAGCATTTT. The rearrangement links TRBV7-2 to TRBJ1-5; TRBD1 agrees at 8 bases. This CDR3 region has 16 residues. The germline V gene encodes CDR1 SGHTA and CDR2 FQGNSA. The trim removed 6 bases at V and 3 bases at J, leaving 10 bases unmatched.

The V gene is TRBV19, the J gene TRBJ2-7, with D perhaps TRBD2 (6 bases). CDR3 size: 15 residues. CDR1 LNHDA and CDR2 SQIVND come from the germline V gene (reference sequence). Trimming pared 5 bases from V and 6 bases from J, leaving 20 bases between. CDR3 region: CASSDSAGNPLEQYF. The CDR3 region has the DNA TGTGCCAGTAGTGATAGTGCGGGGAATCCTCTCGAGCAGTACTTC.

The chain uses TRBV6-1 and TRBJ2-2; D is ambiguous. Germline loops: CDR1 MNHNS, CDR2 SASEGT. The CDR3 runs 14 residues. Trimming pared 6 bases from V and 1 base from J, leaving 9 bases between. The DNA for the CDR3 is TGTGCCAGCAGACGACTGTTGAACACCGGGGAGCTGTTTTTT. Amino acids: CASRRLLNTGELFF.

The chain joins TRBV20-1 to TRBJ2-2; TRBD2 aligns across 11 bases. This CDR3 contains 18 residues. The V and J ends lost 3 bases and 3 bases, in that order; junction bases with no gene match: 12. The germline V gene has CDR1 DFQATT and CDR2 SNEGSKA (reference sequence). CDR3 in amino acids: CSASQVLAGVVDTGELFF. The CDR3 coding sequence is TGCAGTGCTAGTCAAGTACTAGCGGGAGTAGTCGACACCGGGGAGCTGTTTTTT.

This sequence joins TRBV7-8 and TRBJ2-1, with D possibly being TRBD2 (6 bases). The CDR3 consists of 15 residues. From germline, CDR1 is SGHVS and CDR2 FQNEAQ. Between the trimmed V and J ends, which lost 1 base and 2 bases, there was a span of 9 bases. The CDR3 sequence: CASSLVGGTYNEQFF. The CDR3, as DNA: TGTGCCAGCAGCTTAGTGGGCGGGACCTACAATGAGCAGTTCTTC.

V usage is TRBV6-2 or TRBV6-3 and J usage is TRBJ2-7, with 9 bases that match TRBD1. V lost 4 bases, J lost 5 bases, and 21 bases stayed unmatched. This CDR3 region has 19 residues. CDR1 and CDR2 (germline): MNHEY, SVGEGT. The CDR3 region has the DNA TGTGCCAGCAGTTTCCCGGTACTGAGCCTTAACAGGGGGCTCGACGAGCAGTACTTC. This gives the protein CASSFPVLSLNRGLDEQYF.

V gene TRBV10-1 combines with J gene TRBJ2-1, with 8 bases matching TRBD2. This CDR3 is 16 amino acids long. V shed 2 bases, J shed 2 bases, and the junction held 5 bases outside the gene matches. The germline gives CDR1 WNHNN, CDR2 SYGVQD (reference sequence). In DNA, the CDR3 is TGCGCCAGCAGTGAGAAAACGGGAGGGCCCTACAATGAGCAGTTCTTC. This codes for CASSEKTGGPYNEQFF.

This clonotype was found a few times. The chain carries TRBV19 and TRBJ1-2; 7 bases are a match to TRBD1. Germline CDR1 LNHDA, CDR2 SQIVND (reference sequence). With V trimmed by 6 bases and J by 4 bases, 14 bases remained unmatched. The CDR3 covers 16 residues. CDR3 in amino acids: CASSSVWGTETYGYTF. CDR3 DNA: TGTGCCAGTAGCTCAGTATGGGGGACAGAAACCTATGGCTACACCTTC.